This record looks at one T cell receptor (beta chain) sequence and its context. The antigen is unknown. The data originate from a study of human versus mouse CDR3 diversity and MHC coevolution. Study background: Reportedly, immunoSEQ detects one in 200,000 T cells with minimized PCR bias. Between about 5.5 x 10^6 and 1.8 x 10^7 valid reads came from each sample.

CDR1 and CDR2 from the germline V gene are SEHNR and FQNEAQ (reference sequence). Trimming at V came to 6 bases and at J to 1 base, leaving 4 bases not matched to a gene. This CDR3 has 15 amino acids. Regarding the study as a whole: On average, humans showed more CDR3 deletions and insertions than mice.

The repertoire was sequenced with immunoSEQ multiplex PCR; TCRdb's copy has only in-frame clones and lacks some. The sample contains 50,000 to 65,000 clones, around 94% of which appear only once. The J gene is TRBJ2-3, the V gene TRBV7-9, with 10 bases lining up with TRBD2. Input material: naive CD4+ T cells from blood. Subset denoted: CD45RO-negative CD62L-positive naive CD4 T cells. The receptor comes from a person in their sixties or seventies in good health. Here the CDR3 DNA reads TGTGCCAGCAGTCGGACTAGCGGAGGCACAGATACGCAGTATTTT. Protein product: CASSRTSGGTDTQYF.